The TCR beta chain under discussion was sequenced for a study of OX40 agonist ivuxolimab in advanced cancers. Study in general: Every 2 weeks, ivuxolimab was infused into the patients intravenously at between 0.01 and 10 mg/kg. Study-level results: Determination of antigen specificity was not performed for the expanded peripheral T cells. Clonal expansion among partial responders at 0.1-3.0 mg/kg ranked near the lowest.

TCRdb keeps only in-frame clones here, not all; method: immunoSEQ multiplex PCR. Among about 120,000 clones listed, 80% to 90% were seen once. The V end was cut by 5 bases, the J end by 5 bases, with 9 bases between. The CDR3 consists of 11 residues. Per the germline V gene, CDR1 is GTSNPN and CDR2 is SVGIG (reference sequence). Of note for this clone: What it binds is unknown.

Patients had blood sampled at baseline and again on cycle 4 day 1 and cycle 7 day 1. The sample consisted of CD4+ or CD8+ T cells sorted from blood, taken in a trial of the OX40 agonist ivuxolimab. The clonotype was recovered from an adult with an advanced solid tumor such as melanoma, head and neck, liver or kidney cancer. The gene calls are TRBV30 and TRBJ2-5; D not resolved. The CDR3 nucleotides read TGTGCCTGGGGCGATAGGGAGACCCAGTACTTC. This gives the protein CAWGDRETQYF.